This T cell receptor (beta chain) was identified during a study of T cells in Graves' hyperthyroidism and ophthalmopathy. Amplification targeted TCR beta CDR3 regions from RNA transcripts. Carried out on the TCR CDR3, a first-round RT-PCR used the HTBI primer set. TCRdb processed the multiplex PCR reads anew with MiXCR; each CDR3 protein has one entry. The sample lists almost 500,000 distinct CDR3 sequences; about 20% were seen once. This CDR3 is built from 11 residues. With 3 bases removed from V and 9 bases from J, the gap between germline ends came to 7 bases. Germline CDR1 and CDR2: SGHAT and FQNNGV. It was uncontrolled infection, other autoimmune disease, pregnancy or lactation that excluded patients. This clonotype showed up many times.

The specimen was blood. This sequence joins TRBV11-2 and TRBJ2-3; no firm D call. The TCR comes from a woman in her 70s with Graves' ophthalmopathy. Here the CDR3 DNA reads TGTGCCAGCAGCTTTGTCGGCACGCAGTATTTT. It specifies CASSFVGTQYF. The full variable domain, its missing parts supplied by reference TRBV11-2 and TRBJ2-3, is EAGVAQSPRYKIIEKRQSVAFWCNPISGHATLYWYQQILGQGPKLLIQFQNNGVVDDSQLPKDRFSAERLKGVDSTLKIQPAKLEDSAVYLCASSFVGTQYFGPGTRLTVL.